This T cell receptor beta chain came from a study of CD8+ T cells in alopecia areata. V was pared by 0 bases and J by 9 bases, with 6 bases of the junction left unmatched. The CDR3 extends over 15 amino acids. The germline gives CDR1 SGHRS, CDR2 YFSETQ. Documented treatment: oral pan-JAK inhibitor, 5-10 mg twice daily. This clone has a single count. Once RNA had been extracted, it was reverse transcribed into cDNA to act as the sequencing template. Clones were read by immunoSEQ multiplex PCR, and TCRdb kept only the in-frame ones, dropping some. The sample carries about 140,000 clones, about 85% recorded once.

The chain has TRBV5-1 and TRBJ2-1; the match to TRBD1 covers 10 bases. The input for sequencing was CD8+ T cells sorted from blood, taken at week 4, from a patient treated with tofacitinib. This receptor was obtained from a human donor with alopecia areata. CDR3 sequence (DNA): TGCGCCAGCAGCTTGGGGCCCGACAGGGGGCCTGAGCAGTTCTTC. The encoded protein is CASSLGPDRGPEQFF.